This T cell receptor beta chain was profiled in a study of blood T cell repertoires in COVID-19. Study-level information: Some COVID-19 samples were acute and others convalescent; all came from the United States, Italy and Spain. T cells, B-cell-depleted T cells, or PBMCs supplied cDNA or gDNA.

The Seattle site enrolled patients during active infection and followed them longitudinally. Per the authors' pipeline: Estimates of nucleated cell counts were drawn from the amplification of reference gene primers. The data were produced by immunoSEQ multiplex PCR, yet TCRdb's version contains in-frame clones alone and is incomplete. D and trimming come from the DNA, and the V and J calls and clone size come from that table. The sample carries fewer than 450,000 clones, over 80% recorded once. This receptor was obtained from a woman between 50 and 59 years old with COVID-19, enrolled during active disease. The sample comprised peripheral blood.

The CDR3 nucleotides are TGTGCCTGTCAAAAAAGAGCGGCCCAAGAGACCCAGTACTTC. It codes for CACQKRAAQETQYF. V usage is TRBV30 and J usage is TRBJ2-5; the D gene is possibly TRBD2 (5 bases). The germline V and J ends were trimmed by 6 bases and 1 base, with 15 bases remaining between them. In germline, CDR1 is GTSNPN, CDR2 SVGIG (reference sequence). CDR3 size: 14 residues.